This TCR beta chain stems from a study of Ad26.COV2.S vaccination and SARS-CoV-2 variants. Study information: Intramuscular Ad26.COV2.S doses were given once or twice, 56 days apart. Findings of the study overall: Placebo recipients and vaccine recipients were similar in non-spike TCR breadth.

Worth noting for this clone: Its antigen is unidentified.

Clones were read by immunoSEQ multiplex PCR, and TCRdb kept only the in-frame ones, dropping some. The sample shows around 300,000 clones, 90% of them seen only once. Germline V lookup: CDR1 MNHEY, CDR2 SMNVEV (reference sequence). The trim removed 0 bases at V and 6 bases at J, leaving 8 bases unmatched. The CDR3 is made up of 17 amino acids. As to treatment: roughly 18 received Ad26.COV2.S at low or high dose, single or two shots; about 5 received placebo; per-sample allocation not given. It was on day 63 after the first vaccine or placebo injection that samples were taken. Ad26 vector vaccine expressed Wuhan-strain SARS-CoV-2 spike.

The TCR comes from a person aged 18 to 59 who received the Ad26.COV2.S COVID-19 vaccine or a placebo. The source was peripheral blood, collected in a trial of Ad26.COV2.S vaccine versus placebo. The V gene is TRBV27, the J gene TRBJ2-1; 10 positions match TRBD1. DNA of the CDR3: TGTGCCAGCAGTTTATCTTTCGGACAGGGGGTTCCCAATGAGCAGTTCTTC. Protein: CASSLSFGQGVPNEQFF.